This T cell receptor beta chain was profiled in a study of naive and memory T cell subsets. The germline V and J ends were trimmed by 6 bases and 0 bases, with 15 bases remaining between them. This CDR3 spans 16 amino acids. Germline-derived CDR1 and CDR2 are MDHEN and SYDVKM. After the first PCR, alpha and beta chain libraries were processed separately. Regarding this clonotype: Its antigen is currently unknown.

General study results and limits: Naive and memory repertoire findings lacked a ground truth for validation. Between naive and memory subsets, TCR abundance power law exponents differed.

An equimolar mix of two oligonucleotides served as the beta constant-region primer for TRBC1 and TRBC2. Ligated cDNA was amplified by four rounds of PCR with nested alpha and beta constant-region primers and SP2. An oligonucleotide with the SP2 primer and a 12-nucleotide UMI was ligated to the cDNA 3' end. One entry per CDR3 protein, called by TCRdb with MiXCR from the UMI-ligation and nested PCR reads. This repertoire shows 120,000 or so distinct CDR3 sequences, over 30% found once; its top ten account for 0.9%. This sequence was found in a human donor in good health. The V and J genes are TRBV28 and TRBJ1-3; no definite D call. The sample consisted of central memory CD4+ T cells from blood. DNA of the CDR3: TGTGCCAGCAGCCCACCCAGGCCCAACTCTGGAAACACCATATATTTT. This sequence encodes CASSPPRPNSGNTIYF. The variable domain in full, with the rest retrieved from reference TRBV28 and TRBJ1-3, is DVKVTQSSRYLVKRTGEKVFLECVQDMDHENMFWYRQDPGLGLRLIYFSYDVKMKEKGDIPEGYSVSREKKERFSLILESASTNQTSMYLCASSPPRPNSGNTIYFGEGSWLTVV.